One sample yielded the 32 T cell receptor beta chains listed below, sequenced in a study of T cells in Graves' hyperthyroidism and ophthalmopathy (dated 2019 in TCRdb). The library was made by multiplex PCR. Sequencing was carried out with an Illumina HiSeq 2000. TCR beta CDR3 regions were amplified from RNA transcripts. A first-round RT-PCR of the TCR CDR3 used the HTBI primer set with the Qiagen OneStep RT-PCR kit. TCRdb reanalyzed the raw reads on its own, using fastp at Q25 for trimming and MiXCR for clone calling, and kept in-frame beta chains. Under each unique CDR3 protein, matching rows form one entry showing the most common genes and DNA. For this sample there are hundreds of thousands of distinct CDR3 sequences; approximately 15% appear just once. Of the sample, approximately 12% falls within the top ten clones. The sequenced material came from blood. These receptors were obtained from a woman between 45 and 65 years old with Graves' ophthalmopathy.

The J gene is TRBJ2-5, the V gene TRBV6-9; 11 positions match TRBD2. V shed 3 bases and J 0 bases; nucleotides not matched to a gene: 12. There are 19 residues in the CDR3. The germline CDR1 and CDR2 sequences are MNHGY and SVAAGI. This CDR3 reads CASSYGGASGRRYQETQYF. The DNA for the CDR3 is TGTGCCAGCAGTTACGGTGGGGCTAGCGGGAGGAGGTACCAAGAGACCCAGTACTTC.

In this sample, this clonotype turned up many times. The rearrangement links TRBV6-6 to TRBJ2-3; D remains unclear. CDR3 length: 16 amino acids. CDR1 and CDR2 from the germline V gene are MNHNY and SVGAGI (reference sequence). Trimming removed 0 bases from V and 0 bases from J, with 10 bases in between. The chain's CDR3 is CASSYSTYASTDTQYF. CDR3 DNA sequence: TGTGCCAGCAGTTACTCGACGTATGCTAGCACAGATACGCAGTATTTT.

This clonotype was detected ten times or more. The J gene is TRBJ2-1, the V gene TRBV20-1, with 13 bases identical to TRBD2. CDR1 and CDR2 from the germline V gene are DFQATT and SNEGSKA (reference sequence). With V trimmed by 4 bases and J by 3 bases, 3 bases remained unmatched. This CDR3 comprises 15 residues. CDR3 nucleotides: TGCAGTGCTAAAGGACTAGCGGGAGTCTACAATGAGCAGTTCTTC. This encodes CSAKGLAGVYNEQFF.

The sample holds many counts of this clonotype. This chain uses TRBV28 with TRBJ1-2; 7 bases are a match to TRBD1. This CDR3 contains 14 residues. The germline V gene has CDR1 MDHEN and CDR2 SYDVKM. V was pared by 3 bases and J by 4 bases, with 5 bases of the junction left unmatched. The CDR3 here is CASSLTGTAYGYTF. The CDR3 bases are TGTGCCAGCAGTTTGACCGGGACAGCCTATGGCTACACCTTC.

Ten or more counts support this clonotype. The chain links TRBV5-4 to TRBJ1-2; D gene unclear. This CDR3 comprises 16 residues. V was shortened by 4 bases and J by 3 bases, with 19 bases between the two germline ends. In germline, CDR1 is SGHNT, CDR2 YYREEE (reference sequence). The CDR3 reads CASSLPERVADYGYTF. For the CDR3, the DNA is TGTGCCAGCAGCCTTCCTGAACGTGTGGCTGACTATGGCTACACCTTC.

This clonotype was picked up many times. This chain links TRBV4-3 with TRBJ2-7, with 10 bases aligning to TRBD2. The CDR3 totals 15 residues. CDR1 is LGHNA and CDR2 is YSLEER in the germline V gene. J lost 1 base, V lost 3 bases, and 3 bases had no gene match. CDR3 loop: CASSQGLAISYEQYF. The CDR3 region has the DNA TGCGCCAGCAGCCAGGGACTAGCGATTTCCTACGAGCAGTACTTC.

The genes are TRBV4-1 and TRBJ2-7; 14 nucleotides agree with TRBD2. The V segment lost 5 bases and the J segment 5 bases; nucleotides outside the gene matches: 8. This CDR3 has 16 amino acids. Germline loops: CDR1 MGHRA, CDR2 YSYEKL. This CDR3 reads CASSARTSGRFNEQYF. In DNA, the CDR3 is TGCGCCAGCAGCGCCAGGACTAGCGGGAGGTTCAACGAGCAGTACTTC.

This clonotype was observed many times. This chain connects TRBV5-1 to TRBJ2-5; 10 bases match TRBD2. Germline loops: CDR1 SGHRS, CDR2 YFSETQ. The V segment lost 0 bases and the J segment 5 bases; nucleotides outside the gene matches: 13. The CDR3 has 18 residues. The CDR3, as DNA: TGCGCCAGCAGCTTGGGTACGAGCGGGAGGGCATCGGAGGAGACCCAGTACTTC. Amino acids: CASSLGTSGRASEETQYF.

The CDR3 DNA reads as TGTGCCAGCAGTACCCGGACAGGAGGGGAGACCCAGTACTTC. Translation gives CASSTRTGGETQYF. This sequence joins TRBV12-3 or TRBV12-4 and TRBJ2-5; D might be TRBD1 (7 bases). The CDR3 loop spans 14 amino acids. Trimming removed 5 bases at V and 5 bases at J, with 15 bases between.

The gene calls are TRBV19 and TRBJ1-2; tentative D call: TRBD1 (5 bases). Trimming pared 1 base from V and 1 base from J, leaving 10 bases between. This CDR3 is 15 amino acids long. CDR1 is LNHDA and CDR2 is SQIVND in the germline V gene (reference sequence). Here the CDR3 DNA reads TGTGCCAGTAGTATAGGGGGCGCGGGTAACTATGGCTACACCTTC. It codes for CASSIGGAGNYGYTF.

With regard to this clonotype: Relative to the germline gene, one junction end is altered; a read error may explain this. The rearrangement joins TRBV6-5 to TRBJ1-4; possibly TRBD1 for D (5 bases). Germline CDR1 reads MNHEY; CDR2 reads SVGAGI. The length of the CDR3 is 15 residues. CDR3 protein: CANSYRVGPNEKLFF. CDR3 in DNA: TGTGCCAACAGTTACCGGGTGGGGCCTAATGAAAAACTGTTTTTT.

The rearrangement links TRBV14 to TRBJ1-6; D possibly corresponds to TRBD1 (5 bases). Germline loops: CDR1 SGHDN, CDR2 FVKESK. V lost 4 bases and J 7 bases, leaving 14 bases between the germline ends. This CDR3 spans 15 amino acids. CDR3 in amino acids: CASSLITGGNSPLHF. The DNA of the CDR3 is TGTGCCAGCAGCCTCATAACTGGGGGAAATTCACCCCTCCACTTT.

The gene calls are TRBV15 and TRBJ1-1, with 10 bases fitting TRBD1. The CDR3 loop spans 21 amino acids. Unmatched junction bases numbered 19, after V lost 3 bases and J lost 0 bases. Germline V gene sequence: CDR1 LNHNV, CDR2 YYDKDF (reference sequence). This CDR3 is CATSSSPGTGALPFMNTEAFF. Here the CDR3 DNA reads TGTGCCACCAGCAGTTCCCCAGGGACAGGGGCCCTCCCATTTATGAACACTGAAGCTTTCTTT.

Turning to this clonotype: A junction end diverges from the germline sequence, so it may reflect a read error. The chain joins TRBV20-1 to TRBJ2-3; 9 bases line up with TRBD1. The CDR3 has 14 amino acids. In germline, CDR1 is DFQATT, CDR2 SNEGSKA (reference sequence). CDR3 residues: CSARDRGGTGTQYF. The DNA of the CDR3 is TGCAGTGCTAGGGACAGGGGCGGCACAGGTACGCAGTATTTT.

This clonotype was recorded at least ten times. V usage is TRBV10-3 and J usage is TRBJ2-7, with D tentatively TRBD2 (6 bases). V shed 8 bases and J shed 0 bases, with 11 bases lying between them. CDR1 and CDR2 from the germline V gene are ENHRY and SYGVKD. The CDR3 sequence is 13 residues long. DNA of the CDR3: TGTGCCATCGGGGGGAGTTCCTCCTACGAGCAGTACTTC. Translating gives CAIGGSSSYEQYF.

The genes are TRBV20-1 and TRBJ2-2; a possible D gene is TRBD2 (6 bases). The V gene's germline CDR1 is DFQATT and CDR2 SNEGSKA (reference sequence). Trimming cost V 0 bases and J 5 bases, with 13 bases left between them. CDR3 length: 15 residues. The DNA of the CDR3 is TGCAGTGCTAGAGATTGGCGGGACGGGACCGGGGAGCTGTTTTTT. As protein: CSARDWRDGTGELFF.

In its sample, this clonotype was seen a few times. The chain carries TRBV25-1 and TRBJ1-2, with unresolved D. The CDR3 is 15 amino acids. Trimming removed 0 bases at V and 2 bases at J, with 10 bases between. Germline CDR1 MGHDK, CDR2 SYGVNS. CDR3 sequence: CASSEYEGGNYGYTF. In DNA, the CDR3 is TGTGCCAGCAGTGAATATGAGGGTGGAAACTATGGCTACACCTTC.

The CDR3, as DNA: TGCAGTGCTAGAGAAGGTAGCGGGGATACGCAGTATTTT. It yields the protein CSAREGSGDTQYF. This sequence joins TRBV20-1 and TRBJ2-3, with 7 bases lining up with TRBD2. CDR1 is DFQATT and CDR2 is SNEGSKA in the germline V gene (reference sequence). J gave up 6 bases and V 0 bases, and 3 bases lay outside the gene matches. This CDR3 comprises 13 residues.

This clonotype has at least ten counts. The chain recombines TRBV6-1 with TRBJ1-1; the D is unclear. The CDR3 is made up of 14 amino acids. Germline assignment: CDR1 MNHNS and CDR2 SASEGT. The V end was cut by 8 bases, the J end by 0 bases, with 13 bases between. In DNA form, the CDR3 reads TGTGCCAGCGGGTACTCAGGCCTGAACACTGAAGCTTTCTTT. Residues: CASGYSGLNTEAFF.

The chain links TRBV18 to TRBJ1-4; D might be TRBD1 (5 bases). V lost 1 base and J 7 bases, leaving 13 bases between the germline ends. The CDR3 length is 15 residues. Germline CDR1 is KGHSH and CDR2 is LQKENI. CDR3 in amino acids: CASSPRGVDAEKLFF. CDR3 nucleotide sequence: TGTGCCAGCTCACCACGGGGGGTGGATGCTGAAAAACTGTTTTTT.

This clonotype was seen a few times. The genes are TRBV5-1 and TRBJ2-5, with D perhaps TRBD1 (6 bases). V shed 4 bases and J shed 4 bases, with 14 bases lying between them. Germline V lookup: CDR1 SGHRS, CDR2 YFSETQ. This CDR3 region has 14 residues. CDR3 sequence (DNA): TGCGCCAGCAGCAATGGACAGAGAACAGAGACCCAGTACTTC. The encoded protein is CASSNGQRTETQYF.

About this clonotype: The junction and the germline gene differ at one end; a read error may be behind it. The rearrangement links TRBV5-1 to TRBJ2-7; the D gene could be TRBD1 or TRBD2 (5 bases each). The length of the CDR3 is 13 residues. CDR1 is SGHRS, CDR2 YFSETQ, per germline. CDR3 region: CASSRGTGYEQCF. CDR3 DNA: TGCGCCAGCAGCAGAGGGACGGGCTACGAGCAGTGCTTC.

Many counts were recorded for this clonotype. V usage is TRBV12-3 or TRBV12-4 and J usage is TRBJ2-3; a weak D match, TRBD1 (7 bases). Trimming took 4 bases from V and 11 from J, leaving 19 bases between them. This CDR3 has 14 amino acids. This CDR3 is CASSYSDRTIKQYF. CDR3 coding DNA: TGTGCCAGCAGTTACTCGGACAGGACTATCAAGCAGTATTTT.

In this sample, this clonotype turned up a few times. The V call is TRBV6-2 or TRBV6-3, the J call TRBJ1-2; D gene uncertain. The CDR3 covers 16 residues. Trimming removed 0 bases at V and 6 bases at J, with 17 bases between. CDR1 is MNHEY and CDR2 is SVGEGT in the germline V gene. The CDR3 bases are TGTGCCAGCAGTTACTCTACTCCATCCAGCGATAATGGCTACACCTTC. Its translation: CASSYSTPSSDNGYTF.

V usage is TRBV9 and J usage is TRBJ1-4, with 9 bases fitting TRBD1. This CDR3 spans 16 amino acids. The germline CDR1 and CDR2 sequences are SGDLS and YYNGEE. V was clipped by 0 bases and J by 4 bases; unmatched bases: 4. DNA for the CDR3: TGTGCCAGCAGCGTAGGCCCGGGACAGGGTAATGAAAAACTGTTTTTT. Amino acids: CASSVGPGQGNEKLFF.

The J gene is TRBJ2-7, the V gene TRBV6-5; D perhaps matches TRBD2 (5 bases). Trimming pared 3 bases from V and 9 bases from J, leaving 18 bases between. The CDR3 sequence is 14 residues long. Germline V gives CDR1 MNHEY, CDR2 SVGAGI. Here the CDR3 DNA reads TGTGCCAGCAGTTATACGGAGGCTGGGCTTAGGCAGTACTTC. Translated, it gives CASSYTEAGLRQYF.

The J gene is TRBJ2-3, the V gene TRBV7-2, with a tentative D call TRBD2 (5 bases). Germline V gives CDR1 SGHTA, CDR2 FQGNSA. The CDR3 runs to 17 residues. The V and J ends lost 2 bases and 3 bases respectively, with 18 bases between them. The CDR3 coding sequence is TGTGCCAGCAGCTTAAGACCCGGAGCCCCGGGGACAGATACGCAGTATTTT. Protein sequence: CASSLRPGAPGTDTQYF.

This clonotype was recorded many times. The chain carries TRBV30 and TRBJ2-3; D is undetermined. V dropped 5 bases and J dropped 0 bases, with 12 bases sitting between them. This CDR3 has 14 residues. The germline V gene encodes CDR1 GTSNPN and CDR2 SVGIG (reference sequence). The CDR3 protein is CAWGGPSSTDTQYF. Written as DNA, the CDR3 is TGTGCCTGGGGCGGACCTTCTAGCACAGATACGCAGTATTTT. The whole variable domain, remainder taken from reference TRBV30 and TRBJ2-3, is SQTIHQWPATLVQPVGSPLSLECTVEGTSNPNLYWYRQAAGRGLQLLFYSVGIGQISSEVPQNLSASRPQDRQFILSSKKLLLSDSGFYLCAWGGPSSTDTQYFGPGTRLTVL.

The chain recombines TRBV9 with TRBJ2-7; TRBD1 matches 7 bases. With 5 bases clipped from V and 6 bases from J, the junction kept 5 bases outside the gene matches. Per germline, CDR1 SGDLS and CDR2 YYNGEE. The CDR3 spans 12 residues. The CDR3 DNA follows: TGTGCCAGCAGTCAGGGGGACAGCGAGCAGTACTTC. Protein product: CASSQGDSEQYF. The complete variable domain, with remaining parts taken from reference TRBV9 and TRBJ2-7, reads DSGVTQTPKHLITATGQRVTLRCSPRSGDLSVYWYQQSLDQGLQFLIQYYNGEERAKGNILERFSAQQFPDLHSELNLSSLELGDSALYFCASSQGDSEQYFGPGTRLTVT.

This clonotype was counted ten times or more. The gene calls are TRBV20-1 and TRBJ2-5, with 7 bases lining up with TRBD1. The V and J ends lost 6 bases and 4 bases, in that order; junction bases with no gene match: 8. Germline CDR1 and CDR2: DFQATT and SNEGSKA (reference sequence). The CDR3 sequence is 13 residues long. CDR3 in DNA: TGCAGTGCCCGACAGGGAAATACAGAGACCCAGTACTTC. Its protein product is CSARQGNTETQYF.

The chain has TRBV5-1 and TRBJ2-1; D is unresolved. Germline V CDR1 and CDR2: SGHRS, YFSETQ. V dropped 4 bases and J dropped 1 base, with 12 bases sitting between them. This CDR3 has 15 residues. The chain's CDR3 is CASSPVGRSYNEQFF. In DNA form, the CDR3 reads TGCGCCAGCAGCCCAGTGGGAAGATCCTACAATGAGCAGTTCTTC.

This clonotype was counted ten times or more. The V and J genes are TRBV4-1 and TRBJ2-5; D unresolved. The CDR3 runs 14 residues. Looked up from germline, CDR1 is MGHRA and CDR2 is YSYEKL. V was clipped by 1 base and J by 5 bases, with 11 bases between them. The CDR3, as DNA: TGCGCCAGCAGCCAAGGGCCAGTCGGGGAGACCCAGTACTTC. It translates to CASSQGPVGETQYF.